The rows below give T cell receptor beta chains drawn from one sample of a study of cytomegalovirus exposure and HLA in healthy donors. Some clones are missing from TCRdb's copy, which holds only in-frame ones; the method was immunoSEQ multiplex PCR. The sample records tens of thousands of clones, more than 65% being singletons. Material for sequencing was PBMCs. These receptor sequences come from a woman between 18 and 30 years old in good health and CMV-seronegative. Both conserved end residues are part of each CDR3. The order of the fields is V gene, clone size, J gene, D gene, CDR3 protein, CDR3 DNA. The D gene is left open where the match is weak. The listing skips clone size in some rows; elsewhere it reads once, few, many or a size class.

>TRBV27|-|TRBJ2-1|TRBD2
CASTRLAVSSYNEQFF
TGTGCCAGCACCAGACTAGCGGTGAGCTCCTACAATGAGCAGTTCTTC
>TRBV28|-|TRBJ2-1|TRBD1
CASTPRDRTFNEQFF
TGTGCCAGCACCCCGCGGGACAGGACCTTCAATGAGCAGTTCTTC
>TRBV10-3|-|TRBJ2-7|TRBD2
CAISEFASGSYEQYF
TGTGCCATCAGTGAGTTTGCTAGCGGGTCTTACGAGCAGTACTTC
>TRBV6-1|few|TRBJ2-7|-
CASREKPAYEQYF
TGTGCCAGCAGGGAGAAGCCGGCATACGAGCAGTACTTC
>TRBV6-4|-|TRBJ2-6|-
CASSESGDLSSGANGLTF
TGTGCCAGCAGTGAGTCGGGGGACTTGAGCTCTGGGGCCAACGGCCTGACTTTC
>TRBV6-6|-|TRBJ2-7|TRBD1
CASSYDRAYEQYF
TGTGCCAGCAGTTACGACAGGGCCTACGAGCAGTACTTC
>TRBV27|-|TRBJ1-1|-
CASSLSLRKNTEAFF
TGTGCCAGCAGTTTATCGTTGAGGAAGAACACTGAAGCTTTCTTT
>TRBV10-3|once|TRBJ1-1|-
CAIRKRQVMNTEAFF
TGTGCCATCAGGAAGAGACAGGTCATGAACACTGAAGCTTTCTTT
>TRBV6-5|-|TRBJ1-3|-
CASSITGSSGNTIYF
TGTGCCAGCAGCATAACAGGGAGCTCTGGAAACACCATATATTTT
>TRBV5-4|-|TRBJ2-2|TRBD1
CAFWRQGGSELFF
TGTGCCTTTTGGAGACAGGGGGGAAGTGAGCTGTTTTTT
>TRBV28|-|TRBJ2-7|TRBD2
CASSPGLVYEQYF
TGTGCCAGCAGTCCGGGACTAGTATACGAGCAGTACTTC
>TRBV6-1|-|TRBJ2-3|TRBD1
CASSGRQGSGPDTQYF
TGTGCCAGCAGTGGCAGACAGGGGTCAGGTCCAGATACGCAGTATTTT
>TRBV10-1|-|TRBJ2-1|TRBD2
CASSELAGSYNEQFF
TGCGCCAGCAGTGAGCTAGCGGGATCCTACAATGAGCAGTTCTTC
>TRBV19|few|TRBJ1-2|-
CASPPRELDGYTF
TGTGCCAGTCCCCCTCGAGAGTTGGATGGCTACACCTTC
>TRBV4-2|-|TRBJ2-1|TRBD2
CASSPSGDNEQFF
TGTGCCAGCAGCCCCAGCGGGGACAATGAGCAGTTCTTC
>TRBV19|-|TRBJ1-2|TRBD1
CASSTSRQGRYGYTF
TGTGCCAGTAGTACCAGTCGACAGGGACGCTATGGCTACACCTTC
>TRBV2|-|TRBJ2-5|TRBD1
CATDPGTAQETQYF
TGTGCCACAGATCCCGGGACAGCCCAAGAGACCCAGTACTTC
>TRBV11-3|-|TRBJ2-1|TRBD2
CASSLQSGRSSEQFF
TGTGCCAGCAGCCTCCAAAGCGGGAGATCCAGCGAGCAGTTCTTC
>TRBV6-5|-|TRBJ2-1|TRBD1
CASTRDSLYNEQFF
TGTGCCAGCACCCGGGACAGCCTCTACAATGAGCAGTTCTTC
>TRBV14|-|TRBJ1-4|-
CASSQGAATNEKLFF
TGTGCCAGCAGCCAGGGGGCCGCAACTAATGAAAAACTGTTTTTT
>TRBV9|-|TRBJ1-4|-
CASSVREKLFF
TGTGCCAGCAGCGTACGGGAAAAACTGTTTTTT
>TRBV5-6|-|TRBJ2-1|-
CASSPGLPNDEQFF
TGTGCCAGCAGCCCTGGACTACCCAACGATGAGCAGTTCTTC
>TRBV7-3|-|TRBJ2-6|-
CASSLTGPGSGANGLTF
TGTGCCAGCAGCTTAACGGGGCCCGGTTCTGGGGCCAACGGCCTGACTTTC
>TRBV6-1|-|TRBJ2-7|TRBD2
CASSEEASGSYEQYF
TGTGCCAGCAGTGAAGAGGCTAGCGGGAGTTACGAGCAGTACTTC
>TRBV19|-|TRBJ2-3|TRBD2
CASSPKGLAGGPTDPQYF
TGTGCCAGTAGTCCTAAGGGACTAGCGGGAGGGCCAACAGATCCGCAGTATTTT
>TRBV27|few|TRBJ2-7|-
CASSRQDSRGEQYF
TGTGCCAGCAGTCGGCAAGACAGCCGAGGAGAGCAGTACTTC
>TRBV10-3|-|TRBJ2-2|TRBD2
CAISEEVSGRFRTGELFF
TGTGCCATCAGTGAAGAGGTTAGCGGGAGGTTTCGGACCGGGGAGCTGTTTTTT
>TRBV5-4|-|TRBJ2-5|TRBD1
CASSLGGTGGRGTQYF
TGTGCCAGCAGCTTGGGGGGGACAGGGGGCCGGGGGACCCAGTACTTC
>TRBV9|-|TRBJ2-5|-
CASSPPPGGYQETQYF
TGTGCCAGCAGCCCACCCCCAGGGGGGTACCAAGAGACCCAGTACTTC
>TRBV11-3|-|TRBJ1-1|-
CASSFQGLGTEAFF
TGTGCCAGCAGCTTCCAGGGGTTGGGCACTGAAGCTTTCTTT
>TRBV10-3|-|TRBJ2-5|-
CAISEQGQETQYF
TGTGCCATCTCAGAGCAGGGCCAAGAGACCCAGTACTTC
>TRBV28|-|TRBJ1-1|-
CASTGPKRGTEAFF
TGTGCCAGCACCGGTCCGAAGCGGGGCACTGAAGCTTTCTTT
>TRBV7-3|-|TRBJ2-1|TRBD2
CASRPLGLAATNSYNEQFF
TGTGCCAGCAGACCGTTGGGACTAGCGGCTACCAACTCCTACAATGAGCAGTTCTTC
>TRBV28|-|TRBJ2-3|TRBD2
CASSWLAETLPSTDTQYF
TGTGCCAGCAGTTGGCTAGCGGAGACTTTACCTAGCACAGATACGCAGTATTTT
>TRBV19|-|TRBJ1-5|-
CASSWDSNQPQHF
TGTGCCAGTAGTTGGGACTCCAATCAGCCCCAGCATTTT
>TRBV4-1|-|TRBJ1-3|-
CASSQGFRDTIYF
TGCGCCAGCAGCCAAGGATTCCGAGACACCATATATTTT